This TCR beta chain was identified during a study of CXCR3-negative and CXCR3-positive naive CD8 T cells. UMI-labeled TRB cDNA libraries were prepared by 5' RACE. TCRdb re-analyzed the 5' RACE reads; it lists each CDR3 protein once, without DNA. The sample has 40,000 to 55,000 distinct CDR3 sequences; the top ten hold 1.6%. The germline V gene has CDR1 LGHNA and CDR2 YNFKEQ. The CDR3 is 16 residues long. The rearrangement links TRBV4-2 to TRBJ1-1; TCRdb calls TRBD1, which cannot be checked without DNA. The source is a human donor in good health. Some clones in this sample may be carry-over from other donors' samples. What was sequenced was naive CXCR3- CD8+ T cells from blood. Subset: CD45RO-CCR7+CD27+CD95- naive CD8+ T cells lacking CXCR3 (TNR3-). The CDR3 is CASSQDTPGHLTEAFF.